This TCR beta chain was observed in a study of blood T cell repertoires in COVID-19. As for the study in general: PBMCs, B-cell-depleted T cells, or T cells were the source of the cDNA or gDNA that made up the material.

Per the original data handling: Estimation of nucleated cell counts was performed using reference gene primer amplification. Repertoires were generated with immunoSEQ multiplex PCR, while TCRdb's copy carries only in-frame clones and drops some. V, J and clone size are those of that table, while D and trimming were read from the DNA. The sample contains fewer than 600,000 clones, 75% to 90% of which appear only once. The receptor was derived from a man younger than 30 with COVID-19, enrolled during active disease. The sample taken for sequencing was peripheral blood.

CDR3 DNA: TGTGCCAGCAGCCAAGGGGAACGACGTATTTGGGAAGAGACCCAGTACTTC. Its protein is CASSQGERRIWEETQYF. The chain uses TRBV7-9 and TRBJ2-5; tentative D call: TRBD1 (5 bases). This CDR3 region has 17 residues. CDR1 is SEHNR, CDR2 FQNEAQ, per germline (reference sequence). V lost 5 bases, J lost 3 bases, and 22 bases lay in between.